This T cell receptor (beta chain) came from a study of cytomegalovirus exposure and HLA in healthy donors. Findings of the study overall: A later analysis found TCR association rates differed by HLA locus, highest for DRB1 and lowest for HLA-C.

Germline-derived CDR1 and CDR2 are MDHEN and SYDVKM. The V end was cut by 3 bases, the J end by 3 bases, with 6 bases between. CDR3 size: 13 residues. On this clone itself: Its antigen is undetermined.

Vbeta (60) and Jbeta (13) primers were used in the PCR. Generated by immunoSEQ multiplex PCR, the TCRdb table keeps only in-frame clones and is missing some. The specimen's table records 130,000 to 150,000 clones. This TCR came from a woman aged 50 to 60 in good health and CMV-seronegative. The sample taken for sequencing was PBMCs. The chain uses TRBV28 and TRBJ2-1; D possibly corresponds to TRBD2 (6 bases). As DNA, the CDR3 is TGTGCCAGCAGTTTCGGGGGCTACAATGAGCAGTTCTTC. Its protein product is CASSFGGYNEQFF.